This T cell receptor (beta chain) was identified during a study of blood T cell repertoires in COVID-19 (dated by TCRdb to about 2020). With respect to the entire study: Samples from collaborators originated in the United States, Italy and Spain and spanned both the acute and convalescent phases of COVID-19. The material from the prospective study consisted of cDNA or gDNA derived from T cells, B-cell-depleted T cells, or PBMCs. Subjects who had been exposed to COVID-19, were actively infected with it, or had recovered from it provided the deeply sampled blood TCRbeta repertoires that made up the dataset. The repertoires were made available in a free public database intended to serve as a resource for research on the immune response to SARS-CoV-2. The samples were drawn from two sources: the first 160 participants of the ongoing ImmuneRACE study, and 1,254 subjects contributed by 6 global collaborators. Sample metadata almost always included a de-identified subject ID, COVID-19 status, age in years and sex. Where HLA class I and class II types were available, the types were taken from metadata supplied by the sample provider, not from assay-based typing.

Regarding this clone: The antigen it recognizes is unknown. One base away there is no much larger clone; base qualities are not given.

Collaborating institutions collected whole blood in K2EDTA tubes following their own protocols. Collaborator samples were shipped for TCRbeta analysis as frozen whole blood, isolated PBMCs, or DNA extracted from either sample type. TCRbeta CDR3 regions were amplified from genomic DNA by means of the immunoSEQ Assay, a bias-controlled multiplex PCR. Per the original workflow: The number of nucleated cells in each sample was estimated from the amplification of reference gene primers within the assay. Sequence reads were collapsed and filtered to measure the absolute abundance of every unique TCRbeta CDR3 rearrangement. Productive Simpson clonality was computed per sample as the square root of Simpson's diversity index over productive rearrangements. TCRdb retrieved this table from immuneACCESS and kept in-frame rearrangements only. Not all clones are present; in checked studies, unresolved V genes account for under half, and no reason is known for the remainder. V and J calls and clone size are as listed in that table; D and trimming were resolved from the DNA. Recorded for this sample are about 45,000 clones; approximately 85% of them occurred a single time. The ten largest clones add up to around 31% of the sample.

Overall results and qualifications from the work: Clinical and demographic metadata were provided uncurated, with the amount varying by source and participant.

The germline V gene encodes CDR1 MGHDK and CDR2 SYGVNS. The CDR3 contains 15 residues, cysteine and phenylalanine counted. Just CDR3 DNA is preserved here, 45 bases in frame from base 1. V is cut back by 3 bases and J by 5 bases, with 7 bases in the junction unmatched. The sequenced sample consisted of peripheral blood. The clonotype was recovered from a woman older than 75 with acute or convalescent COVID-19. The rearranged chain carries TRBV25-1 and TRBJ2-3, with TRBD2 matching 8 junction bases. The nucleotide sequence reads TGTGCCAGCAGTGATCTCCGGGAGGGCCAAGATACGCAGTATTTT. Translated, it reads CASSDLREGQDTQYF.